This entry lists 27 T cell receptor beta chains sequenced from one sample in a study of T cells in Graves' hyperthyroidism and ophthalmopathy. Amplification of TCR beta CDR3 regions was performed using RNA transcripts as template. First-round RT-PCR targeting the TCR CDR3 was performed with the HTBI primer set. From the multiplex PCR reads, TCRdb called clonotypes with MiXCR, one entry per CDR3 protein. This table has 300,000 to 450,000 distinct CDR3 sequences, approximately 15% appearing once. Sequencing used blood. The receptors stem from a woman in her sixties with Graves' hyperthyroidism.

The table lists this clonotype with many counts. This chain joins TRBV5-1 and TRBJ2-2; 9 bases agree with TRBD1. The CDR3 sequence is 16 residues long. Germline-derived CDR1 and CDR2 are SGHRS and YFSETQ. J lost 4 bases, V lost 5 bases, and 9 bases had no gene match. The CDR3 is CASRARDREPTGELFF. The DNA of the CDR3 is TGCGCCAGCAGAGCCCGGGACAGGGAACCCACCGGGGAGCTGTTTTTT.

This clonotype was seen a few times. A much larger clone is a single base away; this may be a read error. V usage is TRBV19 and J usage is TRBJ2-7, with 10 bases aligning to TRBD1. The J call may be mistaken, given a closer DNA end match to TRBJ2-1. This CDR3 is 16 amino acids long. Germline assignment: CDR1 LNHDA and CDR2 SQIVND (reference sequence). Here the CDR3 reads CASSKDRDRGAYEQFF. The CDR3 DNA is TGTGCCAGTAGTAAAGACCGGGACAGGGGCGCCTACGAGCAGTTCTTC.

This clonotype has at least ten counts. V gene TRBV18 combines with J gene TRBJ2-7, with a tentative D call TRBD1 (5 bases). The CDR3 spans 13 residues. Germline V gene lookup returns CDR1 KGHSH and CDR2 LQKENI. V was shortened by 6 bases and J by 6 bases, with 15 bases between the two germline ends. CDR3 residues: CASSSDQQGEQYF. The CDR3 DNA follows: TGTGCCAGCTCCTCGGACCAGCAGGGCGAGCAGTACTTC.

This clonotype has at least ten counts. V is TRBV11-2 and J is TRBJ2-1, with 15 bases lining up with TRBD2. The germline CDR1 and CDR2 sequences are SGHAT and FQNNGV. The CDR3 extends over 16 amino acids. Losses at the gene ends were 8 bases for V and 7 bases for J; bases not matched to a gene: 9. CDR3 nucleotides: TGTGCCAGCGGGGGGGGACTAGCGGGAGGCGGGAATGAGCAGTTCTTC. This gives the protein CASGGGLAGGGNEQFF.

The sample holds many counts of this clonotype. V and J are TRBV29-1 and TRBJ2-7; 7 bases align to TRBD1. This CDR3 has 15 residues. With 4 bases clipped from V and 6 bases from J, the junction kept 15 bases outside the gene matches. From germline, CDR1 is SQVTM and CDR2 ANQGSEA. CDR3 nucleotides: TGCAGCGTTGGACAGGGAAGCGGATGGGGTTCCGAGCAGTACTTC. It translates to CSVGQGSGWGSEQYF.

This clonotype was counted many times. The rearrangement uses TRBV12-5 and TRBJ2-7, with D tentatively TRBD1 or TRBD2 (5 bases each). The CDR3 covers 17 residues. V dropped 0 bases and J dropped 2 bases, with 17 bases sitting between them. In germline, CDR1 is LGHNT, CDR2 FRNRAP. The chain's CDR3 is CASGLVGIERDAYEQYF. Written as DNA, the CDR3 is TGTGCTAGTGGTTTGGTAGGGATTGAACGGGACGCCTACGAGCAGTACTTC. The full variable domain, its missing parts supplied by reference TRBV12-5 and TRBJ2-7, is DARVTQTPRHKVTEMGQEVTMRCQPILGHNTVFWYRQTMMQGLELLAYFRNRAPLDDSGMPKDRFSAEMPDATLATLKIQPSEPRDSAVYFCASGLVGIERDAYEQYFGPGTRLTVT.

This clonotype has a count of ten or more. The rearrangement joins TRBV5-1 to TRBJ1-1, with 9 nucleotides matching TRBD1. The V segment lost 4 bases and the J segment 7 bases; nucleotides outside the gene matches: 8. The germline CDR1 and CDR2 sequences are SGHRS and YFSETQ. This CDR3 spans 14 amino acids. Here the CDR3 reads CASSPRTGEGEAFF. CDR3 bases: TGCGCCAGCAGCCCCCGGACAGGGGAAGGTGAAGCTTTCTTT.

This clonotype was recorded many times. The chain employs TRBV5-1 and TRBJ2-7; 9 bases agree with TRBD1. The V segment lost 4 bases and the J segment 4 bases; nucleotides outside the gene matches: 9. Germline V gene sequence: CDR1 SGHRS, CDR2 YFSETQ. The CDR3 sequence is 15 residues long. The CDR3 DNA follows: TGCGCCAGCAGCCCCGGGACAGGGCGCGCGTACGAGCAGTACTTC. Residues: CASSPGTGRAYEQYF.

The V and J genes are TRBV7-9 and TRBJ2-3, with 7 bases that match TRBD1. Germline CDR1 and CDR2: SEHNR and FQNEAQ (reference sequence). CDR3 size: 14 residues. J gave up 6 bases and V 4 bases, and 7 bases lay outside the gene matches. The CDR3 spells CASSYTGDQDTQYF. The CDR3 bases are TGTGCCAGCAGCTATACAGGGGATCAGGATACGCAGTATTTT.

This clonotype was seen at least ten times. The V gene is TRBV30, the J gene TRBJ2-5; D call uncertain. V was pared by 2 bases and J by 4 bases, with 5 bases between. The CDR3 contains 11 residues. The germline V gene encodes CDR1 GTSNPN and CDR2 SVGIG (reference sequence). Here the CDR3 reads CAWSKGETQYF. The DNA of the CDR3 is TGTGCCTGGAGTAAGGGAGAGACCCAGTACTTC.

This clonotype was found many times. The chain joins TRBV2 to TRBJ2-1, with 9 bases identical to TRBD2. The trim removed 6 bases at V and 8 bases at J, leaving 5 bases unmatched. This CDR3 comprises 13 residues. Germline CDR1 reads SNHLY; CDR2 reads FYNNEI. The CDR3 DNA follows: TGTGCCAGCAGCGATCGGACTAGCGATGAGCAGTTCTTC. Residues: CASSDRTSDEQFF.

This clonotype was seen a few times. The rearrangement uses TRBV29-1 and TRBJ2-5; the match to TRBD1 covers 11 bases. The trim removed 4 bases at V and 5 bases at J, leaving 3 bases unmatched. The CDR3 loop spans 13 amino acids. The V gene's germline CDR1 is SQVTM and CDR2 ANQGSEA. The CDR3 region has the DNA TGCAGCGTTGGGACAGGGGGCCGGGAGACCCAGTACTTC. Encoded protein: CSVGTGGRETQYF.

In this sample, this clonotype turned up a few times. The chain employs TRBV7-3 and TRBJ2-1, with 10 bases aligning to TRBD2. This CDR3 region has 15 residues. Trimming at V came to 1 base and at J to 8 bases, leaving 5 bases not matched to a gene. The germline V gene encodes CDR1 SGHTA and CDR2 FQGTGA. The CDR3 coding sequence is TGTGCCAGCAGCTTAAGCACTAGCGGGATCGATGAGCAGTTCTTC. Protein product: CASSLSTSGIDEQFF.

This clonotype was recorded many times. The chain employs TRBV3-1 and TRBJ1-2, with D unclear. CDR1 is LGHDT and CDR2 is YNNKEL in the germline V gene (reference sequence). The CDR3 contains 15 residues. V shed 0 bases and J shed 4 bases, with 12 bases lying between them. The CDR3 DNA reads TGTGCCAGCAGCCAAGATGGTACCAGCCTCTATGGCTACACCTTC. Protein sequence: CASSQDGTSLYGYTF.

The chain carries TRBV4-1 and TRBJ2-3; TRBD2 aligns across 8 bases. The germline CDR1 and CDR2 sequences are MGHRA and YSYEKL. The trim removed 4 bases at V and 2 bases at J, leaving 11 bases unmatched. This CDR3 is built from 17 residues. The CDR3 DNA reads TGCGCCAGCAGCCGCTGGGGTGGCGGGAGGTTCACAGATACGCAGTATTTT. Translated: CASSRWGGGRFTDTQYF.

This clonotype showed up just once. The V call is TRBV19, the J call TRBJ2-1; TRBD2 aligns across 13 bases. This CDR3 has 15 amino acids. V gave up 4 bases and J gave up 8 bases; unmatched junction bases: 5. The germline V gene has CDR1 LNHDA and CDR2 SQIVND (reference sequence). This CDR3 is CASSTGLAGIDEQFF. The CDR3 DNA follows: TGTGCCAGTAGTACGGGACTAGCGGGGATCGATGAGCAGTTCTTC.

The chain recombines TRBV5-1 with TRBJ2-7, with 11 bases lining up with TRBD1. V lost 2 bases to trimming and J lost 1 base; unmatched junction nucleotides: 8. From germline, CDR1 is SGHRS and CDR2 YFSETQ. The CDR3 has 17 residues. The CDR3 loop is CASSLMSGTGGSYEQYF. The CDR3 DNA follows: TGCGCCAGCAGCTTAATGTCCGGGACAGGGGGGTCCTACGAGCAGTACTTC.

In this sample, this clonotype turned up many times. This CDR3 reads CASSISGNNEQFF. The CDR3, as DNA: TGTGCCAGCAGCATTAGCGGGAACAATGAGCAGTTCTTC. This chain links TRBV5-8 with TRBJ2-1; 8 bases align to TRBD2. The CDR3 sequence is 13 residues long. Germline assignment: CDR1 SGHTS and CDR2 YDEGEE. After removal of 4 bases from V and 5 bases from J, the junction contained 2 bases not matched to a gene.

This clonotype was observed at least ten times. The chain employs TRBV28 and TRBJ1-3; no definite D call. Trimming cost V 4 bases and J 3 bases, with 7 bases left between them. Germline V gene lookup returns CDR1 MDHEN and CDR2 SYDVKM. The CDR3 totals 13 residues. DNA for the CDR3: TGTGCCAGCAGTTCCAGCGATGGAAACACCATATATTTT. Translating it yields CASSSSDGNTIYF.

This clonotype was seen a few times. One end of the junction fails to match germline, which may point to a read error. This chain uses TRBV6-1 with TRBJ2-7; D is ambiguous. The CDR3 totals 15 residues. Germline lookup yields CDR1 MNHNS and CDR2 SASEGT. The CDR3 sequence: CASNETGSSSYEQYF. For the CDR3, the DNA is TGTGCCAGCAATGAAACCGGCAGTTCCTCATACGAGCAGTACTTC.

In this sample, this clonotype turned up many times. The chain joins TRBV5-1 to TRBJ2-1; the match to TRBD2 covers 12 bases. V dropped 3 bases and J dropped 8; count of bases not matched to a gene: 15. The CDR3 loop spans 18 amino acids. Germline CDR1 reads SGHRS; CDR2 reads YFSETQ. Here the CDR3 reads CASSSMTSGSLSRDEQFF. The CDR3 DNA is TGCGCCAGCAGCTCGATGACTAGCGGGAGCCTATCGAGGGATGAGCAGTTCTTC.

This clonotype was detected many times. The genes are TRBV30 and TRBJ1-2; D remains unclear. Germline CDR1 and CDR2: GTSNPN and SVGIG (reference sequence). The length of the CDR3 is 15 residues. V was pared by 2 bases and J by 6 bases, with 19 bases between. CDR3 region: CAWSPKGTRGNGYTF. The DNA for the CDR3 is TGTGCCTGGAGTCCGAAAGGAACACGAGGGAATGGCTACACCTTC.

The sample holds a few counts of this clonotype. The chain links TRBV4-2 to TRBJ2-7; TRBD2 agrees at 7 bases. In germline, CDR1 is LGHNA, CDR2 YNFKEQ. The CDR3 is 15 amino acids. J gave up 0 bases and V 1 base, and 3 bases lay outside the gene matches. The DNA of the CDR3 is TGTGCCAGCAGCCAAGGTCCTAGCGGCTCCTACGAGCAGTACTTC. This encodes CASSQGPSGSYEQYF.

This clonotype was counted ten times or more. The V and J genes are TRBV6-1 and TRBJ1-2, with D unclear. The CDR3 is made up of 13 amino acids. Germline values: CDR1 MNHNS, CDR2 SASEGT. With 6 bases removed from V and 4 bases from J, the gap between germline ends came to 12 bases. The DNA for the CDR3 is TGTGCCAGCAGGTGGCCAGGACGCTATGGCTACACCTTC. Amino acid sequence: CASRWPGRYGYTF.

A few counts support this clonotype. The rearrangement links TRBV18 to TRBJ2-5, with 7 positions matching TRBD2. This CDR3 comprises 15 residues. Germline V lookup: CDR1 KGHSH, CDR2 LQKENI. The V gene end was trimmed by 3 bases and the J gene end by 5 bases; junction bases not matched to a gene: 9. Here the CDR3 reads CASSPTGGSHETQYF. As DNA, the CDR3 is TGTGCCAGCTCACCGACGGGCGGGAGTCACGAGACCCAGTACTTC.

The chain combines TRBV12-3 or TRBV12-4 with TRBJ2-7, with 10 bases aligning to TRBD2. V gave up 7 bases and J gave up 0 bases; unmatched junction bases: 6. This CDR3 comprises 15 residues. CDR3 sequence reads: CASNLGTSDSYEQYF. Here the CDR3 DNA reads TGTGCCAGCAACCTCGGGACTAGCGACTCCTACGAGCAGTACTTC.

This chain connects TRBV7-9 to TRBJ1-3; no reliable D call. V was pared by 5 bases and J by 4 bases, with 18 bases between. The CDR3 covers 16 residues. Germline V CDR1 and CDR2: SEHNR, FQNEAQ (reference sequence). In nucleotides, the CDR3 is TGTGCCAGCAGCCGCAGTTGGGTCAGTTCAGGAAACACCATATATTTT. It specifies CASSRSWVSSGNTIYF.